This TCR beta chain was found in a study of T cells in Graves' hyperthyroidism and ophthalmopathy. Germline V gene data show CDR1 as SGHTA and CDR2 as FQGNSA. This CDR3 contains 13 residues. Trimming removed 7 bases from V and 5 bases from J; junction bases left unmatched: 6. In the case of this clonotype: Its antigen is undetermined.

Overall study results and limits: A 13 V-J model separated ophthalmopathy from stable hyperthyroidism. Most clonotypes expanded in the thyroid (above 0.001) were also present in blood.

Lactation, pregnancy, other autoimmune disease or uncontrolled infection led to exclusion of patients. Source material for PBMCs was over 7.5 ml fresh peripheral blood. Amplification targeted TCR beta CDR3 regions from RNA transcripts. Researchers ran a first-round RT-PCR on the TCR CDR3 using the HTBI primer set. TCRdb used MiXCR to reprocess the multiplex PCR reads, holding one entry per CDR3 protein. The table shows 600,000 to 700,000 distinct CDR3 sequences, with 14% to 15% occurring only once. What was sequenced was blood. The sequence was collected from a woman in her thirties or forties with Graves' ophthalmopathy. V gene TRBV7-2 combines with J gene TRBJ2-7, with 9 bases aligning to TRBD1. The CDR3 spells CASTMGQGHEQYF. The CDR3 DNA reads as TGTGCCAGCACCATGGGACAGGGCCACGAGCAGTACTTC.